These T cell receptor beta chains were read from a single sample in a study of blood T cell repertoires in COVID-19. Measured with immunoSEQ multiplex PCR; TCRdb has only the in-frame clones, and not every one. This sample has just under 150,000 clones; more than 75% occur once, and the top ten carry about 2.6%. Sequencing was performed on peripheral blood. These receptors were collected from a human donor with acute or convalescent COVID-19. The donor label of this sample is uncertain. Both conserved end residues are part of each CDR3. The order of the fields is V gene, clone size, D gene, J gene, CDR3 protein, CDR3 DNA. A D gene is named only where the DNA matches it firmly. The size field is filled for only some rows; it gives once, few, many or a size class.

V gene: TRBV5-4
clone size: NA
D gene: TRBD1
J gene: TRBJ1-1
CDR3 protein: CASSGTGGTVTEAFF
CDR3 DNA: TGTGCCAGCAGCGGGACAGGGGGCACGGTCACTGAAGCTTTCTTT

V gene: TRBV7-2
clone size: once
D gene: TRBD1
J gene: TRBJ1-3
CDR3 protein: CASRPGTGGFGNTIYF
CDR3 DNA: TGTGCCAGCAGACCCGGGACAGGGGGCTTTGGAAACACCATATATTTT

V gene: TRBV18
clone size: NA
D gene: TRBD1
J gene: TRBJ2-1
CDR3 protein: CASSAIIPGQGSYNEQFF
CDR3 DNA: TGTGCCAGCTCAGCCATAATCCCGGGACAGGGCTCCTACAATGAGCAGTTCTTC

V gene: TRBV24-1
clone size: few
D gene: TRBD2
J gene: TRBJ2-1
CDR3 protein: CATSVGTSGRGEQFF
CDR3 DNA: TGTGCCACCAGTGTTGGGACTAGCGGGAGAGGTGAGCAGTTCTTC

V gene: TRBV28
clone size: NA
D gene: NA
J gene: TRBJ2-5
CDR3 protein: CASSSALDRNAPLGTQYF
CDR3 DNA: TGTGCCAGCAGTTCGGCACTTGATCGGAACGCACCTCTAGGGACCCAGTACTTC

V gene: TRBV5-1
clone size: NA
D gene: TRBD1
J gene: TRBJ1-1
CDR3 protein: CASSLGLPGQGTGAEAFF
CDR3 DNA: TGCGCCAGCAGCTTGGGTTTACCGGGACAGGGGACGGGGGCTGAAGCTTTCTTT

V gene: TRBV29-1
clone size: NA
D gene: NA
J gene: TRBJ1-3
CDR3 protein: CSVGLAGNTIYF
CDR3 DNA: TGCAGCGTTGGTCTAGCCGGAAACACCATATATTTT

V gene: TRBV14
clone size: NA
D gene: TRBD2
J gene: TRBJ2-7
CDR3 protein: CASSPPGGGTYEQYF
CDR3 DNA: TGTGCCAGCAGCCCCCCGGGGGGAGGAACCTACGAGCAGTACTTC

V gene: TRBV5-5
clone size: NA
D gene: NA
J gene: TRBJ2-2
CDR3 protein: CASSPSAGLAGELFF
CDR3 DNA: TGTGCCAGCAGCCCCTCGGCAGGGCTCGCCGGGGAGCTGTTTTTT

V gene: TRBV12-3/TRBV12-4
clone size: NA
D gene: NA
J gene: TRBJ1-6
CDR3 protein: CASREEFAPLHF
CDR3 DNA: TGTGCCAGCAGAGAGGAGTTTGCACCCCTCCACTTT

V gene: TRBV12-5
clone size: NA
D gene: NA
J gene: TRBJ1-2
CDR3 protein: CASGLPQGYGYTF
CDR3 DNA: TGTGCTAGTGGTTTGCCCCAGGGGTATGGCTACACCTTC

V gene: TRBV6-5
clone size: NA
D gene: NA
J gene: TRBJ1-1
CDR3 protein: CASRLRQEPNTEAFF
CDR3 DNA: TGTGCCAGCAGACTACGACAGGAGCCGAACACTGAAGCTTTCTTT

V gene: TRBV4-3
clone size: NA
D gene: NA
J gene: TRBJ2-3
CDR3 protein: CASSPRQGGGDTQYF
CDR3 DNA: TGCGCCAGCAGCCCCCGACAGGGAGGAGGAGATACGCAGTATTTT

V gene: TRBV11-3
clone size: NA
D gene: NA
J gene: TRBJ2-1
CDR3 protein: CASSLLPPLGGGKGNEQFF
CDR3 DNA: TGTGCCAGCAGCTTGCTCCCCCCTTTGGGGGGGGGCAAGGGCAATGAGCAGTTCTTC

V gene: TRBV4-3
clone size: NA
D gene: TRBD1
J gene: TRBJ1-4
CDR3 protein: CASSLTGTGPQGEKLFF
CDR3 DNA: TGCGCCAGCAGCCTCACCGGGACAGGCCCCCAGGGTGAAAAACTGTTTTTT

V gene: TRBV11-2
clone size: NA
D gene: NA
J gene: TRBJ1-6
CDR3 protein: CASSLVGEFYNSPLHF
CDR3 DNA: TGTGCCAGCAGTTTAGTCGGGGAATTCTATAATTCACCCCTCCACTTT

V gene: TRBV7-9
clone size: NA
D gene: TRBD1
J gene: TRBJ1-3
CDR3 protein: CASSLGTGKGDTIYF
CDR3 DNA: TGTGCCAGCAGCTTAGGGACAGGGAAAGGGGACACCATATATTTT

V gene: TRBV7-9
clone size: NA
D gene: NA
J gene: TRBJ1-5
CDR3 protein: CAISGPDSNQPQHF
CDR3 DNA: TGTGCCATCTCAGGGCCGGACAGCAATCAGCCCCAGCATTTT

V gene: TRBV2
clone size: NA
D gene: NA
J gene: TRBJ1-2
CDR3 protein: CASSEQGVSGYTF
CDR3 DNA: TGTGCCAGCAGTGAACAGGGCGTGAGTGGCTACACCTTC

V gene: TRBV7-3
clone size: NA
D gene: TRBD2
J gene: TRBJ2-2
CDR3 protein: CASSLGLAGVTGELFF
CDR3 DNA: TGTGCCAGCAGCCTCGGACTAGCGGGGGTCACCGGGGAGCTGTTTTTT

V gene: TRBV15
clone size: NA
D gene: NA
J gene: TRBJ1-2
CDR3 protein: CATSRDRVTELYGYTF
CDR3 DNA: TGTGCCACCAGCAGAGATCGCGTGACAGAACTCTATGGCTACACCTTC

V gene: TRBV24-1
clone size: NA
D gene: TRBD1
J gene: TRBJ1-2
CDR3 protein: CATSDRQGSGYTF
CDR3 DNA: TGTGCCACCAGTGATAGACAGGGGAGCGGCTACACCTTC

V gene: TRBV7-2
clone size: NA
D gene: NA
J gene: TRBJ1-1
CDR3 protein: CASSVQGGTEAFF
CDR3 DNA: TGTGCCAGCAGCGTACAGGGTGGCACTGAAGCTTTCTTT

V gene: TRBV28
clone size: once
D gene: NA
J gene: TRBJ1-2
CDR3 protein: CASSPTLYGYTF
CDR3 DNA: TGTGCCAGCAGCCCGACTCTCTATGGCTACACCTTC

V gene: TRBV9
clone size: NA
D gene: TRBD2
J gene: TRBJ2-1
CDR3 protein: CASSVEFQASGTNSYNEQFF
CDR3 DNA: TGTGCCAGCAGCGTAGAATTCCAGGCTAGCGGGACTAACTCCTACAATGAGCAGTTCTTC

V gene: TRBV14
clone size: many
D gene: NA
J gene: TRBJ1-6
CDR3 protein: CATKRRDNSPLHF
CDR3 DNA: TGTGCCACCAAGCGGAGAGATAATTCACCCCTCCACTTT

V gene: TRBV5-4
clone size: NA
D gene: NA
J gene: TRBJ1-2
CDR3 protein: CASSSGKALYAHF
CDR3 DNA: TGTGCCAGCAGCTCGGGGAAGGCCCTTTATGCTCACTTC